A selection of T cell receptor beta chains follows, all from one sample in a study of blood T cell repertoires in COVID-19. Profiled with immunoSEQ multiplex PCR; TCRdb holds only in-frame clones, not every one. The sample lists approximately 88,000 clones; around three quarters were seen once. The sequenced sample was peripheral blood. The receptors here all came from a woman older than 75 with acute or convalescent COVID-19. Each CDR3 is given without its conserved first and last residue.

CDR3 length: 12; V gene: TRBV18; J gene: TRBJ2-7; CDR3 protein: ASSPGGSRNEQY
CDR3 length: 12; V gene: TRBV24-1; J gene: TRBJ2-3; CDR3 protein: ATSSGGSTDTQY
CDR3 length: 12; V gene: TRBV18; J gene: TRBJ2-3; CDR3 protein: ASSPTGSTDTQY
CDR3 length: 13; V gene: TRBV7-9; J gene: TRBJ1-1; CDR3 protein: ASSGRTVSNTEAF
CDR3 length: 13; V gene: TRBV7-8; J gene: TRBJ2-7; CDR3 protein: ASSLSGSGGYEQY
CDR3 length: 12; V gene: TRBV6-5; J gene: TRBJ1-2; CDR3 protein: ASSYRQGDYGYT
CDR3 length: 14; V gene: TRBV6-4; J gene: TRBJ1-1; CDR3 protein: ASSRTLGQANTEAF
CDR3 length: 12; V gene: TRBV5-5; J gene: TRBJ2-4; CDR3 protein: ASSVGGAENIQY
CDR3 length: 13; V gene: TRBV4-2; J gene: TRBJ2-7; CDR3 protein: ASSHRPERGDEQY
CDR3 length: 12; V gene: TRBV7-2; J gene: TRBJ1-4; CDR3 protein: ASSLDGGGEKLF
CDR3 length: 10; V gene: TRBV2; J gene: TRBJ1-2; CDR3 protein: ASTYLLYGYT
CDR3 length: 14; V gene: TRBV7-8; J gene: TRBJ2-1; CDR3 protein: ASSLAGQGFLDEQF
CDR3 length: 13; V gene: TRBV2; J gene: TRBJ2-5; CDR3 protein: ASTGQGMRQETQY
CDR3 length: 13; V gene: TRBV6-5; J gene: TRBJ2-7; CDR3 protein: ASSLHETGNYEQY
CDR3 length: 11; V gene: TRBV6-2/TRBV6-3; J gene: TRBJ1-5; CDR3 protein: ASSLQGGQPQH
CDR3 length: 11; V gene: TRBV11-2; J gene: TRBJ1-6; CDR3 protein: ASSLAGNSPLH
CDR3 length: 16; V gene: TRBV7-8; J gene: TRBJ2-3; CDR3 protein: ASSLATIAGGSTDTQY
CDR3 length: 14; V gene: TRBV21-1; J gene: TRBJ2-5; CDR3 protein: ASSKRKRGVVETQY
CDR3 length: 12; V gene: TRBV6-5; J gene: TRBJ1-5; CDR3 protein: ASRRTGRNQPQH